This is a list of T cell receptor beta chains from one sample in a study of blood T cell repertoires in COVID-19. The protocol was immunoSEQ multiplex PCR, while the TCRdb copy is restricted to in-frame clones and leaves out a portion. Of about 160,000 clones listed, 80% to 90% are singletons. The specimen was peripheral blood. The receptors derive from a woman in her sixties with COVID-19, enrolled during active disease. Each CDR3 is given without its conserved first and last residue.

V	length	J	CDR3
TRBV4-1	13	TRBJ2-3	ASSQELAVEGTQY
TRBV3-1/TRBV3-2	11	TRBJ1-2	ASSPTGLHGYT
TRBV19	14	TRBJ1-1	ASSIGYRAKNTEAF
TRBV24-1	10	TRBJ1-5	ATSERGLFQH
TRBV5-4	12	TRBJ2-1	ASSTRDRENEQF
TRBV19	13	TRBJ1-4	ASSGTGGTSEKLF
TRBV6-5	12	TRBJ1-5	ASRPTGGNQPQH
TRBV6-2/TRBV6-3	16	TRBJ2-1	ASSSWTSLGPLYNEQF
TRBV11-2	11	TRBJ1-4	ASSFGLNEKLF
TRBV7-3	16	TRBJ2-1	ASSLTTPKRSSYNEQF
TRBV11-2	15	TRBJ1-3	ASSLDRGRPSGNTIY
TRBV15	10	TRBJ2-3	ATSIDSYTQY
TRBV11-1	13	TRBJ1-6	ASTSTTDTRSPLH
TRBV30	13	TRBJ2-5	AWSEGQGAGETQY
TRBV11-2	16	TRBJ2-4	ASSLDSQLAGAKNIQY
TRBV6-4	13	TRBJ1-6	ASSLRTGNNSPLH
TRBV19	12	TRBJ1-3	ASSITGFGNTIY
TRBV29-1	13	TRBJ1-1	SVEETGLMNTEAF
TRBV19	11	TRBJ1-2	ASSQRAVYGYT
TRBV7-9	11	TRBJ1-1	ASSLEGAGEAF
TRBV24-1	11	TRBJ2-1	ATSVPGAGEQF
TRBV19	12	TRBJ1-1	ASSGRTANTEAF
TRBV14	21	TRBJ2-7	ASSQGSVLPRGAGQPSSYEQY
TRBV2	11	TRBJ1-1	ASRQTGNTEAF